The text below deals with one T cell receptor beta chain. Ten or more counts support this clonotype. The antigen it binds to is not known. Per-base qualities were not stored, and no clone one base away is much larger. Receptor amplification or capture employed 5' RACE. Sequencing took place on a NextSeq 500. In the TCR library protocol, a unique molecular identifier was attached to each TCR cDNA molecule so that PCR and sequencing errors could be corrected. The authors processed their data as follows. TCR identification, UMI-based error correction and CDR3 extraction were all carried out with Decombinator tools. TCRs above a frequency of 2 per 1,000, corresponding to the top 1% of the tumor frequency distribution, were defined as expanded. Each repertoire was subsampled 100 times to 5,000 TCRs, after which Renyi diversity was computed with the R vegan package. To build CDR3 similarity networks, amino acid triplet string-kernel similarity was used, and CDR3s were connected when their pairwise similarity was above 0.82. TCRdb reworked the public reads: Q25 trimming with fastp, MiXCR clone assembly, productive beta chains retained. Every CDR3 protein is listed once, alongside the most common genes and DNA of its rows. The V and J calls follow TCRdb's processing rather than the paper's. Counted in this sample were around 110,000 distinct CDR3 sequences; more than 10% of them appeared once. The ten largest account for approximately 17% of the sample.

The time point label, as the study defines it: blood at routine non-recurrence follow-up after resection. TCR sequencing used whole RNA extracted from tumor and nontumor lung tissue, or from cryopreserved PBMC samples, without cell sorting. A patient was chosen for TCR sequencing only when enough RNA was available from at least two tumor regions. The data belong to a study of spatial heterogeneity in lung cancer (dated by TCRdb to about 2019). Broadly, across the study: Donors were some 67 patients with early-stage, untreated non-small cell lung cancer from the lung TRACERx cohort. Follow-up PBMC samples were sequenced whenever available, with a median time to follow-up of around two years after resection. Beta-chain transcripts were consistently detected in greater numbers than alpha-chain transcripts, which likely reflected higher beta-chain transcript abundance. In the raw uncorrected reads, each unique combination of TCR and UMI appeared on average more than ten times. The study quantitatively compared TCR alpha and beta repertoires across multiple tumor regions, matched nontumor lung and blood in non-small cell lung cancer. Nonsynonymous mutation counts, determined by whole-exome sequencing of tumor tissue, were related to TCR repertoire features. Both alpha and beta chains were TCR-sequenced in samples taken at surgery, namely 220 tumor regions, fewer than 80 matched nontumor lung samples and about 58 PBMC samples. Overall results and qualifications from the work: Ubiquitous expanded tumor TCRs were found in blood more often at tumor resection than at routine follow-up. Comparisons of baseline and follow-up blood repertoires included only around 15 patients. Additional single-cell paired TCR alpha and beta sequencing was considered necessary to confirm, at a functional level, the hypothesis that regional TCRs recognize regional mutations.

Here V drops 7 bases and J drops 6 bases, and the junction holds 6 bases not matched to any gene. Spanning cysteine to phenylalanine, the CDR3 consists of 13 amino acids. This entry keeps only the CDR3 DNA: 39 bases, framed from base 1. Looking up the germline V gene yields CDR1 SGHRS and CDR2 YFSETQ. The sequence was collected from a male donor with early-stage non-small cell lung cancer. Material: PBMCs, obtained at follow-up. The chain joins TRBV5-1 to TRBJ2-1, and 8 junctional nucleotides match TRBD1. CDR3 loop: CASGQGDGNEQFF. In nucleotides, the sequence is TGCGCCAGCGGACAGGGCGACGGCAATGAGCAGTTCTTC.